This T cell receptor beta chain came from a study of T cell clonality in common variable immunodeficiency. Profiling relied on immunoSEQ multiplex PCR, and the TCRdb table lists in-frame clones only, not all of them. Captured here are fewer than 40,000 clones, none seen once; the top ten comprise 6.7%. Study-level results: Compared with controls, CVID subjects had fewer shared TCRbeta clones. Reportedly, TCR beta sequences from common variable immunodeficiency showed fewer deletions and N-nucleotide insertions.

V gave up 4 bases and J gave up 0 bases, with 9 bases separating them. CDR3 size: 14 residues. Germline loops: CDR1 SNHLY, CDR2 FYNNEI. This clone is judged medium-sized (0.01 to 0.1%). Its antigen is as yet unknown. The CDR3 end lies 3 residues beyond the end of the read and is filled in from the germline J gene. Within the sample, other DNA sequences also encode this same CDR3. Sequenced sample: peripheral blood mononuclear cells. The TCR sequence derives from a human donor with common variable immunodeficiency. V is TRBV2 and J is TRBJ1-1; possible D gene TRBD1, 6 bases. The CDR3 protein is CASSGQAMNTEAFF. The covered CDR3 bases are TGTGCCAGCAGTGGACAGGCCATGAACACTGAA.